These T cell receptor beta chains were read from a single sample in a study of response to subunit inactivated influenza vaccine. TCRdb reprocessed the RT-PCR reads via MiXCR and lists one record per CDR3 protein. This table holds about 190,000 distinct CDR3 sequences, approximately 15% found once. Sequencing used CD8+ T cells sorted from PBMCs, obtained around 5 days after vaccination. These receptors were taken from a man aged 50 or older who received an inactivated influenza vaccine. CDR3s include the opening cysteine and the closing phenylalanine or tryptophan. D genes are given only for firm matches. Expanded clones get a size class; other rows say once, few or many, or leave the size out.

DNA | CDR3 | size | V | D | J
TGTGCCAGCAGCTTAGATGAGACCCAGTACTTC | CASSLDETQYF | many | TRBV11-2 | - | TRBJ2-5
TGCGCCAGCAGCCAAGACCTCGGGTATTATAATTCACCCCTCCACTTT | CASSQDLGYYNSPLHF | - | TRBV4-3 | - | TRBJ1-6
TGCAGCGTTGACCTATCCTACAATGAGCAGTTCTTC | CSVDLSYNEQFF | medium-sized | TRBV29-1 | - | TRBJ2-1
TGTGCCTGGAGTCTAGCGGGAGAGCAGTTCTTC | CAWSLAGEQFF | few | TRBV30 | TRBD2 | TRBJ2-1
TGTGCCAGCCGCTTAGTACCCGCAGAAAGCTCCTACAATGAGCAGTTCTTC | CASRLVPAESSYNEQFF | - | TRBV11-2 | - | TRBJ2-1
TGCGCCAGCAGCCAAGAAATATACGGGGGGATGGTGTCCTACGAGCAGTACTTC | CASSQEIYGGMVSYEQYF | few | TRBV4-3 | TRBD2 | TRBJ2-7
TGTGCCACCAGTCCGTCCAGGGCAGTGGAATCAGATACGCAGTATTTT | CATSPSRAVESDTQYF | - | TRBV15 | - | TRBJ2-3
TGCGCCAGCAGTGAAGGGACAGCCGTTTACGAGCAGTACTTC | CASSEGTAVYEQYF | many | TRBV10-2 | TRBD1 | TRBJ2-7
TGTGCCAGCAGCTTGGGGGGCGCGAATGAGCAGTTCTTC | CASSLGGANEQFF | few | TRBV7-6 | - | TRBJ2-1
TGTGCCAGCAGCCCAACGGGACTAGCGGGGCCCCTTACCTACGAGCAGTACTTC | CASSPTGLAGPLTYEQYF | few | TRBV4-2 | TRBD2 | TRBJ2-7
TGCGCCAGGAGATCACAGGGTGGTGACACTGAAGCTTTCTTT | CARRSQGGDTEAFF | - | TRBV5-1 | - | TRBJ1-1
TGTGCCAGCACCTCGGGAACCCTGGACGCTTTCTTT | CASTSGTLDAFF | - | TRBV12-3/TRBV12-4 | - | TRBJ1-1
TGTGCCAGCAGCTTAGCAGGTTTCTACGAGCAGTACTTC | CASSLAGFYEQYF | - | TRBV7-6 | - | TRBJ2-7
TGTGCCAGCAGTGATGGGCTAGCGGGGTCCTACGAGCAGTACTTC | CASSDGLAGSYEQYF | few | TRBV2 | TRBD2 | TRBJ2-7
TGCGCCAGCTCGGCCGGACAGGGAGATCAGCCCCAGCATTTT | CASSAGQGDQPQHF | - | TRBV10-2 | TRBD1 | TRBJ1-5
TGCAGCGTTGAAGATCAGAACAGACAAGAGACCCAGTACTTC | CSVEDQNRQETQYF | few | TRBV29-1 | - | TRBJ2-5
TGCAGCGTTGGTACTAGCGGGACAGGGGCCACAGATACGCAGTATTTT | CSVGTSGTGATDTQYF | - | TRBV29-1 | - | TRBJ2-3
TGCGCCAGCAGCCAAGATTGGGTACGGGACTTCGCCTACGAGCAGTACTTC | CASSQDWVRDFAYEQYF | few | TRBV4-1 | - | TRBJ2-7
TGTGCCAGCAGCTCGAGGACAGGGAACTATGGCTACACCTTC | CASSSRTGNYGYTF | few | TRBV7-9 | TRBD1 | TRBJ1-2
TGTGCCAGCGAAAGTGGTACTGAAGCTTTCTTT | CASESGTEAFF | few | TRBV6-2/TRBV6-3 | - | TRBJ1-1
TGCAGCGTTGAAGACGGACAGGGGTCGGGCGAGCAGTACTTC | CSVEDGQGSGEQYF | few | TRBV29-1 | TRBD1 | TRBJ2-7
TGCAGCGTCTTTCTAGCGGGAGTAAACTACGAGCAGTACTTC | CSVFLAGVNYEQYF | many | TRBV29-1 | TRBD2 | TRBJ2-7
TGCAGCATTCGGGACAGGGTTGGCACTGAAGCTTTCTTT | CSIRDRVGTEAFF | - | TRBV29-1 | TRBD1 | TRBJ1-1
TGTGCCAGCAGCTCTCCGGGACAGGGCATCGAGCAGTACTTC | CASSSPGQGIEQYF | few | TRBV13 | TRBD1 | TRBJ2-7
TGTGCCAGCAGTTCCGGGAACTACAATGAGCAGTTCTTC | CASSSGNYNEQFF | many | TRBV6-5 | - | TRBJ2-1
TGTGCCAGCAGGCAGGGGGGGGATTTGGTAACTGAAGCTTTCTTT | CASRQGGDLVTEAFF | few | TRBV7-2 | TRBD1 | TRBJ1-1
TGTGCCAGCACCTCCTCCGGAAGAAGACTAGCAGATACGCAGTATTTT | CASTSSGRRLADTQYF | few | TRBV6-2/TRBV6-3 | - | TRBJ2-3
TGTGCCAGCAGCTTAGACCAGGGGTACGAGCAGTACTTC | CASSLDQGYEQYF | few | TRBV7-8 | - | TRBJ2-7
TGTGCCAGCAGCCAAGGCAAGGCTAGCGGGGTCCAAGAGACCCAGTACTTC | CASSQGKASGVQETQYF | - | TRBV4-2 | TRBD2 | TRBJ2-5
TGTGCCAGCAGTTTGACTAGCGGGAACAGAGATACGCAGTATTTT | CASSLTSGNRDTQYF | - | TRBV12-3/TRBV12-4 | TRBD2 | TRBJ2-3
TGCGCCAGCAGCCAAGCTCCGGGGTTGTACGAGCAGTACTTC | CASSQAPGLYEQYF | many | TRBV4-1 | - | TRBJ2-7
TGTGCCAGCAACGTCCTGGAAGGGCCGTACCAAGAGACCCAGTACTTC | CASNVLEGPYQETQYF | few | TRBV7-9 | - | TRBJ2-5
TGTGCCAGCAGATCGGTCGACAGCTACGAGCAGTACTTC | CASRSVDSYEQYF | - | TRBV12-3/TRBV12-4 | - | TRBJ2-7
TGTGCCAGCAGCAGACTAGCGGGAGTTGCAGATACGCAGTATTTT | CASSRLAGVADTQYF | many | TRBV6-1 | TRBD2 | TRBJ2-3
TGTGCCAGCAGCTCCATCCGAACAGGGGGGGAAGAGACCCAGTACTTC | CASSSIRTGGEETQYF | few | TRBV7-9 | - | TRBJ2-5
TGTGCCAGCAGTGAGATCCCCAGCGGGGGCTACTATGGCTACACCTTC | CASSEIPSGGYYGYTF | - | TRBV6-1 | - | TRBJ1-2
TGTGCCAGCAGTTACGGTTCCGTAGGAGGGACGCTAACCGGGGAGCTGTTTTTT | CASSYGSVGGTLTGELFF | few | TRBV6-5 | - | TRBJ2-2
TGTGCCATCAGTGAGTCATATGGGGGCGAGCAGTACTTC | CAISESYGGEQYF | - | TRBV10-3 | - | TRBJ2-7
TGTGCCAGCAGTTCTGTGGGTCGCGGGAGGGCCGGGAATGAGCAGTTCTTC | CASSSVGRGRAGNEQFF | few | TRBV27 | TRBD2 | TRBJ2-1
TGTGCCAGCATGGCCAACGATTCCGGGCAGTTCTTC | CASMANDSGQFF | few | TRBV2 | - | TRBJ2-1
TGTGCCAGCAGCGACCAACAGGGTTTCGGGTACGAGCAGTACTTC | CASSDQQGFGYEQYF | - | TRBV9 | - | TRBJ2-7
TGTGCCTGGAGTGAAGGGGTAAGCTCCTACAATGAGCAGTTCTTC | CAWSEGVSSYNEQFF | few | TRBV30 | - | TRBJ2-1
TGTGCCAGCAGCCAAGAAGCGGGGGACTACAATGAGCAGTTCTTC | CASSQEAGDYNEQFF | few | TRBV4-2 | TRBD2 | TRBJ2-1
TGTGCCAGCAGCTTAGTTAGAGGGGCAAATGAGCAGTTCTTC | CASSLVRGANEQFF | few | TRBV7-9 | - | TRBJ2-1
TGCAGCGTTGAAGAGGGGACGGGGGCTTTCTTT | CSVEEGTGAFF | few | TRBV29-1 | - | TRBJ1-1
TGTGCCAGCAGTTATTCCGCCAGCTCCTATAATTCACCCCTCCACTTT | CASSYSASSYNSPLHF | few | TRBV12-3/TRBV12-4 | - | TRBJ1-6
TGTGCCAGCAGCCGGGGACAGAACACCGGGGAGCTGTTTTTT | CASSRGQNTGELFF | few | TRBV7-8 | - | TRBJ2-2
TGCGCCAGCAGTGAGTCACAGTTGAACACTGAAGCTTTCTTT | CASSESQLNTEAFF | few | TRBV10-2 | - | TRBJ1-1
TGTGCCTGGAGAGGTCCAGGGAACTATGGCTACACCTTC | CAWRGPGNYGYTF | few | TRBV30 | - | TRBJ1-2
TGTGCCAGCAGCTTAGTGGGGACAGGGGCAGACACCGGGGAGCTGTTTTTT | CASSLVGTGADTGELFF | - | TRBV7-8 | TRBD1 | TRBJ2-2
TGTGCCAGCAGCCAGACATTCTCCTCCTATAATTCACCCCTCCACTTT | CASSQTFSSYNSPLHF | few | TRBV7-2 | - | TRBJ1-6
TGTGCCAGCAGTTACAGCGGGGGGCGGACAGATACGCAGTATTTT | CASSYSGGRTDTQYF | - | TRBV6-5 | TRBD2 | TRBJ2-3
TGTGCCAGCAGCGTAGAGGGGGCCAGCACCTACAATGAGCAGTTCTTC | CASSVEGASTYNEQFF | few | TRBV9 | TRBD1 | TRBJ2-1
TGTGCCAGCAGCCACAACTCCCCTGGTGGGAGCAATCAGCCCCAGCATTTT | CASSHNSPGGSNQPQHF | - | TRBV12-3/TRBV12-4 | - | TRBJ1-5
TGTGCCAGCAGCCAAGATTCCAGCTACGAGCAGTACTTC | CASSQDSSYEQYF | few | TRBV4-2 | - | TRBJ2-7
TGTGCCAGCAGCTTAGGACTAGCGCGAGTCACAGATACGCAGTATTTT | CASSLGLARVTDTQYF | few | TRBV11-2 | TRBD2 | TRBJ2-3
TGTGCCAGTCGGACCCGGATGGCAGATACGCAGTATTTT | CASRTRMADTQYF | few | TRBV28 | - | TRBJ2-3
TGTGCCAGCAGCCCCTCCGGGACTAGCGGCCACAATGAGCAGTTCTTC | CASSPSGTSGHNEQFF | few | TRBV4-2 | TRBD2 | TRBJ2-1